One sample yielded the 23 T cell receptor beta chains listed below, sequenced in a study of T-cell memory formation after mild COVID-19. TCRdb fed the 5' RACE reads into MiXCR, producing one record per CDR3 protein. The table lists over 150,000 distinct CDR3 sequences, around 18% of them singletons. The sample comprised PBMCs or a T cell subset sorted from them (not recorded which). The receptors come from a man in his late teens or twenties who had mild COVID-19 (a few samples of this study predate the infection). Cell type and time point are not known.

In its sample, this clonotype was seen a few times. The chain has TRBV25-1 and TRBJ1-4; D unresolved. CDR3 length equals 13 residues. V shed 8 bases and J shed 8 bases, with 15 bases lying between them. CDR1 and CDR2 (germline): MGHDK, SYGVNS. The CDR3 loop reads CASSHRRFEKLFF. CDR3 coding DNA: TGTGCCAGCTCTCACAGAAGGTTCGAAAAACTGTTTTTT.

The chain recombines TRBV7-2 with TRBJ1-2; D is uncertain. The CDR3 is made up of 15 amino acids. Trimming stripped 1 base from V and 3 bases from J, with 12 bases between. The germline CDR1 and CDR2 sequences are SGHTA and FQGNSA. The CDR3 sequence is CASSLGIAGDYGYTF. The CDR3 coding sequence is TGTGCCAGCAGCTTAGGTATCGCGGGAGACTATGGCTACACCTTC. Drawing the rest from reference TRBV7-2 and TRBJ1-2, the complete variable domain is GAGVSQSPSNKVTEKGKDVELRCDPISGHTALYWYRQSLGQGLEFLIYFQGNSAPDKSGLPSDRFSAERTGGSVSTLTIQRTQQEDSAVYLCASSLGIAGDYGYTFGSGTRLTVV.

This clonotype has ten or more counts. V is TRBV20-1 and J is TRBJ1-1, with no clear D. Germline CDR1 DFQATT, CDR2 SNEGSKA (reference sequence). CDR3 length: 13 residues. With 0 bases removed from V and 12 bases from J, the gap between germline ends came to 17 bases. The DNA of the CDR3 is TGCAGTGCTAGAGATGAAGGAGGGTTGTCGACTTTCTTT. Translation gives CSARDEGGLSTFF.

The chain has TRBV18 and TRBJ2-7; no reliable D call. The CDR3 is 12 amino acids. Germline V CDR1 and CDR2: KGHSH, LQKENI. V lost 2 bases to trimming and J lost 5 bases, with 7 bases between them. The CDR3 sequence: CASSPVNHEQYF. The CDR3 coding sequence is TGTGCCAGCTCACCAGTAAACCACGAGCAGTACTTC.

This clonotype was detected a few times. The chain combines TRBV12-3 or TRBV12-4 with TRBJ1-1, with 8 bases aligning to TRBD1. With 5 bases clipped from V and 0 bases from J, the junction kept 5 bases outside the gene matches. The CDR3 is made up of 15 amino acids. CDR3 protein: CASSPRTGLNTEAFF. The CDR3 nucleotides read TGTGCCAGCAGTCCCCGGACAGGGCTGAACACTGAAGCTTTCTTT.

In the case of this clonotype: A read error may produce the germline difference seen at one junction end. The J gene is TRBJ2-2, the V gene TRBV4-3; either TRBD1 or TRBD2 may fit D (6 bases each). CDR1 and CDR2 from the germline V gene are LGHNA and YSLEER. The CDR3 loop spans 15 amino acids. CDR3 sequence (DNA): TGCGCCAGCAGCCAAGGGGGCGGGGCCCGAGGGGGGCTGTTTTTT. It yields the protein CASSQGGGARGGLFF.

The rearrangement links TRBV28 to TRBJ2-7; D possibly uses TRBD1 or TRBD2 (7 bases each). CDR3 length: 15 amino acids. V lost 8 bases to trimming and J lost 3 bases, with 20 bases between them. Germline V gene sequence: CDR1 MDHEN, CDR2 SYDVKM. The CDR3 here is CASAPGGADSYEQYV. CDR3 bases: TGTGCCAGCGCCCCAGGGGGGGCTGATAGCTACGAGCAGTACGTC.

The chain carries TRBV5-8 and TRBJ2-7, with 10 bases that match TRBD1. Trimming removed 4 bases from V and 8 bases from J; junction bases left unmatched: 6. Germline V gene data show CDR1 as SGHTS and CDR2 as YDEGEE. This CDR3 has 13 amino acids. CDR3 sequence (DNA): TGTGCCAGCAGCCGACAGGACAGGGGGAAGCAGTACGTC. Protein sequence: CASSRQDRGKQYV.

The rearrangement links TRBV29-1 to TRBJ1-4, with TRBD1 as a possible D gene (5 bases). Trimming shortened V by 3 bases and J by 10 bases, and 12 bases separated the two germline ends. Germline values: CDR1 SQVTM, CDR2 ANQGSEA. The CDR3 sequence is 12 residues long. In nucleotides, the CDR3 is TGCAGCGTTGATTACGGGGGTGGAAAACTGTTTTTT. It translates to CSVDYGGGKLFF.

The rearrangement links TRBV7-2 to TRBJ2-1; D is possibly TRBD1 (6 bases). This CDR3 contains 14 residues. V was clipped by 4 bases and J by 1 base, with 8 bases between them. Looked up from germline, CDR1 is SGHTA and CDR2 is FQGNSA. CDR3 region: CASSSRGSYNEQFF. CDR3 coding DNA: TGTGCCAGCAGCTCCAGGGGTTCCTACAATGAGCAGTTCTTC.

This clonotype was seen more than once but under ten times. The missing conserved phenylalanine or tryptophan at the end of this CDR3 makes a read error likely. The DNA is omitted, as the CDR3 cannot be located on it reliably, and the CDR3 follows TCRdb's listing. The chain joins TRBV3-1 to TRBJ2-4; the tabulated D call, TRBD1, remains unverified against the DNA. CDR1 and CDR2 from the germline V gene are LGHDT and YNNKEL (reference sequence). The CDR3 is 13 residues long, counting both termini. The CDR3 region is CASSQWPGAGLFV.

This clonotype was seen only a few times. The CDR3 reads CASSLTGDRDGYTF. The CDR3 DNA follows: TGCGCCAGCAGCCTAACAGGGGATCGGGATGGCTACACCTTC. The rearrangement uses TRBV5-1 and TRBJ1-2; TRBD1 matches at 7 bases. Trimming cost V 4 bases and J 6 bases; bases outside gene matches: 9. The CDR3 runs to 14 residues. The germline V gene encodes CDR1 SGHRS and CDR2 YFSETQ.

The chain recombines TRBV20-1 with TRBJ2-5; D might be TRBD2 (5 bases). This CDR3 is 14 amino acids long. CDR1 and CDR2 from the germline V gene are DFQATT and SNEGSKA (reference sequence). V was trimmed by 1 base and J by 5 bases, leaving 14 bases between them. This CDR3 reads CSARVPGTGETQYF. In DNA form, the CDR3 reads TGCAGTGCTAGAGTACCGGGAACCGGGGAGACCCAGTACTTC.

The chain combines TRBV25-1 with TRBJ2-7, with D maybe TRBD1 (6 bases). V lost 4 bases and J lost 2, with 18 bases in between. Germline V gene lookup returns CDR1 MGHDK and CDR2 SYGVNS. The CDR3 runs to 16 residues. The DNA for the CDR3 is TGTGCCAGCAGTGGTAGTTCCGGGACAATACCCTACGAGCAGTACTTC. This codes for CASSGSSGTIPYEQYF.

This clonotype was detected only a few times. The rearrangement joins TRBV11-1 to TRBJ2-5; perhaps TRBD2 as D (6 bases). Germline CDR1 reads SGHAT; CDR2 reads FQDESV (reference sequence). This CDR3 region has 13 residues. Trimming took 1 base from V and 7 from J, leaving 10 bases between them. CDR3 region: CASSLGQGGTQYF. The CDR3 DNA reads TGTGCCAGCAGCTTAGGGCAGGGAGGGACCCAGTACTTC. The full variable domain, with the rest looked up from reference TRBV11-1 and TRBJ2-5, is EAEVAQSPRYKITEKSQAVAFWCDPISGHATLYWYRQILGQGPELLVQFQDESVVDDSQLPKDRFSAERLKGVDSTLKIQPAELGDSAMYLCASSLGQGGTQYFGPGTRLLVL.

The chain employs TRBV4-3 and TRBJ2-5; 9 bases line up with TRBD1. The germline V gene has CDR1 LGHNA and CDR2 YSLEER. The V and J ends lost 4 bases and 2 bases, in that order; junction bases with no gene match: 5. The CDR3 is made up of 15 amino acids. DNA of the CDR3: TGCGCCAGCAGCCGGGGACAGGGTTATCAAGAGACCCAGTACTTC. Protein product: CASSRGQGYQETQYF.

This chain links TRBV6-5 with TRBJ1-2; 12 nucleotides align to TRBD1. The CDR3 spans 13 residues. Germline values: CDR1 MNHEY, CDR2 SVGAGI. After removal of 6 bases from V and 7 bases from J, the junction contained 3 bases not matched to a gene. CDR3 sequence: CASRGQGAFGYTF. CDR3 sequence (DNA): TGTGCCAGCAGGGGACAGGGGGCATTTGGCTACACCTTC.

This clonotype has just a few counts. The chain has TRBV11-2 and TRBJ2-1, with 10 bases identical to TRBD2. V shed 3 bases, J shed 2 bases, and the junction held 7 bases outside the gene matches. Germline-derived CDR1 and CDR2 are SGHAT and FQNNGV. This CDR3 contains 17 residues. The CDR3 nucleotides are TGTGCCAGCAGCTTTCCTAGCGGGGGAGCCCCCTACAATGAGCAGTTCTTC. Translated: CASSFPSGGAPYNEQFF. The full variable domain, its missing parts supplied by reference TRBV11-2 and TRBJ2-1, is EAGVAQSPRYKIIEKRQSVAFWCNPISGHATLYWYQQILGQGPKLLIQFQNNGVVDDSQLPKDRFSAERLKGVDSTLKIQPAKLEDSAVYLCASSFPSGGAPYNEQFFGPGTRLTVL.

The gene calls are TRBV6-5 and TRBJ1-4, with unresolved D. Trimming stripped 2 bases from V and 8 bases from J, with 9 bases between. Germline-derived CDR1 and CDR2 are MNHEY and SVGAGI. This CDR3 spans 13 amino acids. The CDR3 coding sequence is TGTGCCAGCAGTTACATCGTCGGAGAAAAACTGTTTTTT. Protein: CASSYIVGEKLFF.

In this sample, this clonotype turned up once. This chain joins TRBV6-5 and TRBJ2-1; D might be TRBD1 (6 bases). The V gene lost 1 base and the J gene lost 13 bases, with 14 bases spanning the gap. The germline gives CDR1 MNHEY, CDR2 SVGAGI. The CDR3 spans 13 residues. CDR3 in DNA: TGTGCCAGCAGTTACTTTGGACAGATCCTCCAGTTCTTC. This sequence encodes CASSYFGQILQFF.

This clonotype was picked up a small number of times. The chain is built from TRBV9 and TRBJ2-2, with TRBD2 matching 8 bases. The CDR3 has 17 residues. In germline, CDR1 is SGDLS, CDR2 YYNGEE. V trimming: 6 bases; J trimming: 4 bases; junction bases outside the gene matches: 14. The CDR3 spells CASTPPGGGASTGELFF. CDR3 DNA sequence: TGTGCCAGCACTCCCCCGGGAGGGGGGGCGAGCACCGGGGAGCTGTTTTTT.

V and J are TRBV4-3 and TRBJ2-7; D is undetermined. V shed 4 bases and J shed 1 base, with 11 bases lying between them. The CDR3 runs to 14 residues. From germline, CDR1 is LGHNA and CDR2 YSLEER. Written as DNA, the CDR3 is TGCGCCAGCAGCCCGGCTGGGAATTCCTACGAGCAGTACTTC. Encoded protein: CASSPAGNSYEQYF.

This clonotype has at least ten counts. The gene calls are TRBV5-1 and TRBJ2-4; tentative D call: TRBD2 (7 bases). Trimming removed 4 bases at V and 9 bases at J, with 29 bases between. This CDR3 contains 18 residues. Germline assignment: CDR1 SGHRS and CDR2 YFSETQ. In nucleotides, the CDR3 is TGCGCCAGCAGCCAAGAGGCCTTGGCGGGCCGGAGGGGGGGCATTCAGTACTTC. The encoded protein is CASSQEALAGRRGGIQYF.